This passage covers 7 T cell receptor beta chains from one sample sequenced in a study of T cells in Graves' hyperthyroidism and ophthalmopathy. Authors of the study amplified TCR beta CDR3 regions from RNA transcripts. Carried out on the TCR CDR3, a first-round RT-PCR used the HTBI primer set. TCRdb re-called the multiplex PCR reads with MiXCR, one entry per CDR3 protein. This table has over 650,000 distinct CDR3 sequences, about a sixth appearing once. The source material was blood. Source of these receptors: a man between 18 and 29 years old with Graves' hyperthyroidism.

This clonotype came up a few times. The junction and the germline gene differ at one end; a read error may be behind it. This chain's CDR3 is CASSPPGQGSHEQYF. CDR3 bases: TGTGCCAGCTCACCGCCGGGACAGGGCTCCCACGAGCAGTACTTC. V and J are TRBV18 and TRBJ2-7, with TRBD1 identical over 9 bases. The germline V gene has CDR1 KGHSH and CDR2 LQKENI. The CDR3 consists of 15 residues.

The CDR3 sequence: CASSRKDPGATDTQYF. CDR3 coding DNA: TGTGCCAGCAGCCGAAAAGATCCGGGAGCCACAGATACGCAGTATTTT. The rearrangement uses TRBV4-2 and TRBJ2-3; tentatively, D is TRBD2 (6 bases). CDR1 LGHNA and CDR2 YNFKEQ come from the germline V gene. The V end was cut by 4 bases, the J end by 2 bases, with 16 bases between. This CDR3 comprises 16 residues.

V and J are TRBV5-1 and TRBJ2-1; TRBD1 matches at 10 bases. This CDR3 is built from 16 residues. Germline assignment: CDR1 SGHRS and CDR2 YFSETQ. With 2 bases clipped from V and 9 bases from J, the junction kept 11 bases outside the gene matches. CDR3 sequence reads: CASSFWWTGGRGEQFF. CDR3 sequence (DNA): TGCGCCAGCAGCTTTTGGTGGACAGGGGGAAGGGGTGAGCAGTTCTTC.

Concerning this clonotype: This sequence may be a read error, since a much larger clone differs from it by one base. V gene TRBV20-1 combines with J gene TRBJ2-1; 12 bases line up with TRBD2. Germline V gene data show CDR1 as DFQATT and CDR2 as SNEGSKA (reference sequence). The CDR3 extends over 15 amino acids. CDR3 amino acids: CSAHTSGRPSDEQLF. In DNA form, the CDR3 reads TGCAGTGCTCATACTAGCGGGAGGCCCTCCGATGAGCAGCTCTTC.

The chain uses TRBV20-1 and TRBJ2-3; weak D call: TRBD2 (7 bases). The germline V and J ends were trimmed by 3 bases and 3 bases, with 13 bases remaining between them. Per germline, CDR1 DFQATT and CDR2 SNEGSKA (reference sequence). The CDR3 runs 14 residues. The CDR3 bases are TGCAGTGCTAGCCGGGGGAGGGGGACAGATACGCAGTATTTT. Encoded protein: CSASRGRGTDTQYF.

This clonotype was observed at least ten times. The chain has TRBV20-1 and TRBJ2-1; possibly TRBD1 or TRBD2 for D (6 bases each). The germline CDR1 and CDR2 sequences are DFQATT and SNEGSKA (reference sequence). This CDR3 has 15 amino acids. Trimming left V 6 bases short and J 8 bases short, with 23 bases between. The CDR3 DNA sequence: TGCAGTGCCCCGACCTCACCGGGGGCCAGCCATGAGCAGTTCTTC. This translates into CSAPTSPGASHEQFF.

The rearrangement links TRBV4-1 to TRBJ2-3; 7 nucleotides match TRBD1. CDR1 is MGHRA, CDR2 YSYEKL, per germline. J was trimmed by 1 base and V by 1 base; bases with no gene match: 2. There are 15 residues in the CDR3. CDR3 bases: TGCGCCAGCAGCCAAGGAGGACAGGGCACAGATACGCAGTATTTT. It codes for CASSQGGQGTDTQYF.